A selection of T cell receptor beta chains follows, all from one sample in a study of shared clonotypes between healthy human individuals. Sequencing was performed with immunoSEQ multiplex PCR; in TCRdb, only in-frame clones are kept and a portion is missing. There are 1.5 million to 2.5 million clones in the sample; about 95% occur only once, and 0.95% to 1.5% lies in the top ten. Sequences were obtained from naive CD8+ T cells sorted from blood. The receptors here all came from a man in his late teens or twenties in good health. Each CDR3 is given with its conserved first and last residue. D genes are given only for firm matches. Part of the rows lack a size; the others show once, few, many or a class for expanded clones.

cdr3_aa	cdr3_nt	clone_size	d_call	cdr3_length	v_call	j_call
CAISESGTVNTEAFF	TGTGCCATCAGTGAGTCCGGGACGGTGAACACTGAAGCTTTCTTT	once	.	15	TRBV10-3	TRBJ1-1
CASSPQGTSGKNEQFF	TGTGCCAGCAGCCCACAAGGGACTAGCGGGAAAAATGAGCAGTTCTTC	.	TRBD2	16	TRBV9	TRBJ2-1
CSVMTGTTYEQYF	TGCAGCGTGATGACAGGGACGACCTACGAGCAGTACTTC	.	TRBD1	13	TRBV29-1	TRBJ2-7
CASTGTSYYNEQFF	TGTGCCAGCACCGGGACCAGCTATTACAATGAGCAGTTCTTC	once	.	14	TRBV6-1	TRBJ2-1
CASSSRGGTSGNEQFF	TGTGCCAGCAGCTCTAGAGGGGGGACTAGCGGCAATGAGCAGTTCTTC	.	TRBD2	16	TRBV11-3	TRBJ2-1
CASSHAGGTQYF	TGTGCCAGCAGCCATGCGGGAGGGACCCAGTACTTC	.	TRBD2	12	TRBV14	TRBJ2-5
CASSGQALEGTQYF	TGTGCCAGCAGCGGACAGGCGTTGGAGGGGACCCAGTACTTC	.	.	14	TRBV9	TRBJ2-5
CASSAEGVYNSPLHF	TGTGCCAGCAGTGCCGAAGGGGTTTATAATTCACCCCTCCACTTT	once	.	15	TRBV6-1	TRBJ1-6
CASSSQGPGGRAEAFF	TGTGCCAGCAGCTCTCAAGGGCCAGGGGGACGAGCTGAAGCTTTCTTT	.	TRBD1	16	TRBV7-8	TRBJ1-1
CASSYGGSGETEAFF	TGTGCCAGCAGTTACGGCGGCAGTGGAGAAACTGAAGCTTTCTTT	.	.	15	TRBV6-5	TRBJ1-1
CASRLFNLAQETQYF	TGTGCCAGCAGACTCTTTAATCTAGCGCAAGAGACCCAGTACTTC	.	.	15	TRBV6-5	TRBJ2-5
CSVESPGAWGEKLFF	TGCAGCGTTGAAAGCCCCGGGGCCTGGGGTGAAAAACTGTTTTTT	.	.	15	TRBV29-1	TRBJ1-4
CASWGGETSTDTQYF	TGCGCCAGCTGGGGAGGCGAAACTAGCACAGATACGCAGTATTTT	.	.	15	TRBV5-1	TRBJ2-3
CSVEGGQGYEQYF	TGCAGCGTTGAGGGTGGACAGGGTTACGAGCAGTACTTC	.	TRBD1	13	TRBV29-1	TRBJ2-7
CASSSLQLDPETQYF	TGTGCCAGCAGTTCACTCCAGTTGGATCCGGAGACCCAGTACTTC	.	.	15	TRBV6-5	TRBJ2-5
CASSGTSDQETQYF	TGTGCCAGCAGTGGGACTAGCGACCAAGAGACCCAGTACTTC	.	TRBD2	14	TRBV6-6	TRBJ2-5
CASSQGLAGGYEQYF	TGCGCCAGCAGCCAAGGGCTAGCGGGGGGCTACGAGCAGTACTTC	.	TRBD2	15	TRBV4-1	TRBJ2-7
CASSLRWTDSIFTEAFF	TGTGCCAGCAGCTTAAGGTGGACGGATAGTATTTTCACTGAAGCTTTCTTT	.	.	17	TRBV7-3	TRBJ1-1
CASSYGARLAGPGYEQYF	TGTGCCAGCAGTTACGGCGCCCGACTAGCGGGTCCCGGCTACGAGCAGTACTTC	.	TRBD2	18	TRBV6-8	TRBJ2-7
CAWMSGTTNGGELFF	TGTGCCTGGATGTCCGGGACGACAAACGGCGGGGAGCTGTTTTTT	.	.	15	TRBV30	TRBJ2-2
CASSEQEGQGYEQYF	TGTGCCAGCAGTGAACAGGAAGGACAGGGCTATGAGCAGTACTTC	once	TRBD1	15	TRBV2	TRBJ2-7
CASSWDRGRRAEAFF	TGTGCCAGCAGTTGGGACAGGGGAAGGAGGGCTGAAGCTTTCTTT	.	TRBD1	15	TRBV27	TRBJ1-1